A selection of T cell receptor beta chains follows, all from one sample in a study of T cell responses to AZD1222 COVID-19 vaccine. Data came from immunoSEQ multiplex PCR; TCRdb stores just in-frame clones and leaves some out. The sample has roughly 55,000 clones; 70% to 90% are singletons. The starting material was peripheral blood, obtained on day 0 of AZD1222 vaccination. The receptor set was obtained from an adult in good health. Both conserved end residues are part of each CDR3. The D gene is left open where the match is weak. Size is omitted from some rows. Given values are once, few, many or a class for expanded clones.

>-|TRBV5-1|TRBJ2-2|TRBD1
TGCGCCAGCAGCTCGGACAGGGCGGGCACCGGGGAGCTGTTTTTT
CASSSDRAGTGELFF
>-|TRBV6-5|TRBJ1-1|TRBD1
TGTGCCAGCAGGCTTGGGTGGGACAGGAACACTGAAGCTTTCTTT
CASRLGWDRNTEAFF
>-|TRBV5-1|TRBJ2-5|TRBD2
TGCGCCAGCAGCCTATCCGGGACTAGCGGCACCCTGTACCAAGAGACCCAGTACTTC
CASSLSGTSGTLYQETQYF
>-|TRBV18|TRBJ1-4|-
TGTGCCAGCTCACCACGGGACGGGCCGGGAAAACTGTTTTTT
CASSPRDGPGKLFF
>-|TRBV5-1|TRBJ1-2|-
TGCGCCAGCAGCCCCTGGGGCGGCGACACGAACTATGGCTACACCTTC
CASSPWGGDTNYGYTF
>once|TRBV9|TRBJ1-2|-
TGTGCCAGCGGGGGGACTATTTTGTGGGACACCTTC
CASGGTILWDTF
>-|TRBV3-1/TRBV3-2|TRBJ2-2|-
TGTGCCAGCAGCCAAGTGACGACCGGGGAGCTGTTTTTT
CASSQVTTGELFF
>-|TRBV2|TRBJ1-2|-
TGTGCCAGCAGAATGGGGGTGGAAGGCTACACCTTC
CASRMGVEGYTF
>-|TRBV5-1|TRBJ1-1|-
TGCGCCAGCAGCTTGAATTTTGGCGGGGAAGCTTTCTTT
CASSLNFGGEAFF
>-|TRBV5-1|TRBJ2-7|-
TGCGCCAGCAGCGCGGACAGACTAGAGCAGTACTTC
CASSADRLEQYF
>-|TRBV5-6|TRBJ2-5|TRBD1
TGTGCCAGCAGCTCACGACAGGGAGCTATAGGAGAGACCCAGTACTTC
CASSSRQGAIGETQYF
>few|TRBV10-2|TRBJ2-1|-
TGCGCCAGCAGTGAGTCGGGTGGTATTGGCTACAATGAGCAGTTCTTC
CASSESGGIGYNEQFF
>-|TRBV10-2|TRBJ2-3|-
TGCGCCAGCAGTGAGTCGATATTCCAAGGGGATACGCAGTATTTT
CASSESIFQGDTQYF
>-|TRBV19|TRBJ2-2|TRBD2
TGTGCCAGTAGTATTCAAGGTTGGGGGGGTCGGGGCACCGGGGAGCTGTTTTTT
CASSIQGWGGRGTGELFF
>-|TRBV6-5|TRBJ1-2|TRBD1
TGTGCCAGCAGAGAGGGGGCGCGTAGCTATGGCTACACCTTC
CASREGARSYGYTF
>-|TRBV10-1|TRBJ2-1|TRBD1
TGCGCCATCAACAGGGGGCTTTCCATTGTCGGGCCCTACAATGAGCAGTTCTTC
CAINRGLSIVGPYNEQFF
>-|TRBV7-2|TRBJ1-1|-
TGTGCCAGCAGCCTCACAGCGAACACTGAAGCTTTCTTT
CASSLTANTEAFF
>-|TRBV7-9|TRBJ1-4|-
TGTGCCAGCAGTTCCGGGCCCCGTCGGGAAAAACTGTTTTTT
CASSSGPRREKLFF
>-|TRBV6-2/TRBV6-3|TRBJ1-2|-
TGTGCCAGCAGTTACGGAACGGGCGGCTACACCTTC
CASSYGTGGYTF
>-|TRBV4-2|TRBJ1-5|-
TGTGCCAGCGGAGGACTGGACAGTGATCAGCCCCAGCATTTT
CASGGLDSDQPQHF
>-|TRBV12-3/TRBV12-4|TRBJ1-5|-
TGTGCCAGCAGTTTCCCCCGTCAGCCCCAGCATTTT
CASSFPRQPQHF
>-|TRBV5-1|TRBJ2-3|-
TGCGCCAGCAGCTTAAACACAGATACGCAGTATTTT
CASSLNTDTQYF
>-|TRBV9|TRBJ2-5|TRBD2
TGTGCCAGCAGCGTAGATCGGGGAGGGCAAGAGACCCAGTACTTC
CASSVDRGGQETQYF
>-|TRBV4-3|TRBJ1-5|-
TGCGCCAGCAGCCAAGATTGGGCTAGCAATCAGCCCCAGCATTTT
CASSQDWASNQPQHF
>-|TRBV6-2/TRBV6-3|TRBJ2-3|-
TGTGCCAGCAGTTACCGGAGTCGCACAGATACGCAGTATTTT
CASSYRSRTDTQYF
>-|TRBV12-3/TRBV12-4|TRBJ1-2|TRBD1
TGTGCCACCGAAACAGGGGGAGGCTATGGCTACACCTTC
CATETGGGYGYTF
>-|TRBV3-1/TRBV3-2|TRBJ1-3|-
TGTGCCAGCAGCCAAGGGGTAGATGGAAACACCATATATTTT
CASSQGVDGNTIYF
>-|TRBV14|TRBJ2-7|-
TGTGCCAGCAGCTACACGGGTTACGAGCAGTACTTC
CASSYTGYEQYF
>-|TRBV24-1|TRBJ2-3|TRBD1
TGTGCCACCTCCGGGACAGGGGAGGGAGATACGCAGTATTTT
CATSGTGEGDTQYF
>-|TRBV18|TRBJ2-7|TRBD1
TGTGCCAGCTCACTTGACAGGGGGGCGTCCTACGAGCAGTACTTC
CASSLDRGASYEQYF
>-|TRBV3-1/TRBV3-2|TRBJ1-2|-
TGTGCCAGCAGCCAAGATGAACGGGGCGACTATGGCTACACCTTC
CASSQDERGDYGYTF
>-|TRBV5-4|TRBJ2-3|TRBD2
TGTGCCAGCAGCTTGAGGTCCGCGGGGGGCTCAGATACGCAGTATTTT
CASSLRSAGGSDTQYF
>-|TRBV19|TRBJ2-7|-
TGTGCCAGTAGTAGGCTGGGGAGAGACTACGAGCAGTACTTC
CASSRLGRDYEQYF
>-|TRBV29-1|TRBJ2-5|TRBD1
TGCAGCGTAGAGACCCTCCGGGACAGCCAAGAGACCCAGTACTTC
CSVETLRDSQETQYF
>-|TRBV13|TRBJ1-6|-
TGTGCCAGCAGCTTAAGGGTGGTTGGAGGCGAATCACCCCTCCACTTT
CASSLRVVGGESPLHF
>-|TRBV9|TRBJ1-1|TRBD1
TGTGCCAGCAGTGCCGGGACAGGGTATGCTTTCTTT
CASSAGTGYAFF
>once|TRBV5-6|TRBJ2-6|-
TGTGCCAGCAGTCAGATGTCCTCTGGGGCCAACGTCCTGACTTTC
CASSQMSSGANVLTF
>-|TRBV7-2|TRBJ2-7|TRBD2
TGTGCCAGCAGCCCAGGACTAGCGGGGACCTACGAGCAGTACTTC
CASSPGLAGTYEQYF
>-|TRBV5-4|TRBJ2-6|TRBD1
TGTGCCAGCAGTCGTGGGGGGACAGGGGGTGCTTCCGGGGCCAACGTCCTGACTTTC
CASSRGGTGGASGANVLTF
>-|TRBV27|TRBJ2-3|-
TGTGCCAGCAGTTTAAGTGCAGGGGCAGATACGCAGTATTTT
CASSLSAGADTQYF
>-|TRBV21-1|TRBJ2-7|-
TGTGCCAGCAGCATGGGGGGGACGGCTCCTTCCTACGAGCAGTACTTC
CASSMGGTAPSYEQYF
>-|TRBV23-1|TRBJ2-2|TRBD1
TGCGCCAGCAGTCATGACGACAGGGTTCTGAACACCGGGGAGCTGTTTTTT
CASSHDDRVLNTGELFF
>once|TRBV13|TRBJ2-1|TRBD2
TGTGCCAGCAGCCCGGGGGGGGCAGGTAATGAGCAGTTCTTC
CASSPGGAGNEQFF
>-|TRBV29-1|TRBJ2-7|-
TGCAGCCTCGACCCTCAGGAGCAGTACTTC
CSLDPQEQYF
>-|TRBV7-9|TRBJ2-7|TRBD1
TGTGCCAGCAGCTTAGGGACAGGGGGCTTCGAGCAGTACTTC
CASSLGTGGFEQYF
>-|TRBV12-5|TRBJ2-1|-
TGTGCTAGTGGTCAACACTTAAGCAATGAGCAGTTCTTC
CASGQHLSNEQFF
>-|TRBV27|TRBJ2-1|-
TGTGCCAGCAGTTTGGACAGTGGAGACTACAATGAGCAGTTCTTC
CASSLDSGDYNEQFF